A selection of T cell receptor beta chains follows, all from one sample in a study of shared clonotypes between healthy human individuals. Here immunoSEQ multiplex PCR was the method, and the copy in TCRdb shows in-frame clones only, minus some. The sample yields hundreds of thousands of clones, 96% seen once. Sequencing input: naive CD8+ T cells sorted from blood. All receptors derive from a woman aged 25 to 39 in good health. The CDR3 runs from the conserved cysteine through the conserved F or W. The order of the fields is V gene, clone size, J gene, D gene, CDR3 length, CDR3 DNA, CDR3 protein. D genes are given only for firm matches. A clone size is listed for some rows: how often the clone was seen (once, few, many), or a class if it is expanded.

V gene: TRBV4-1; clone size: once; J gene: TRBJ1-1; D gene: .; CDR3 length: 12; CDR3 DNA: TGCGCCAGCAGCCAACCTGACAGGACTGCTTTCTTT; CDR3 protein: CASSQPDRTAFF
V gene: TRBV5-4; clone size: .; J gene: TRBJ1-2; D gene: .; CDR3 length: 11; CDR3 DNA: TGTGCCAGCAGCTTCGGGAATGGCTACACCTTC; CDR3 protein: CASSFGNGYTF
V gene: TRBV9; clone size: .; J gene: TRBJ2-7; D gene: TRBD1; CDR3 length: 14; CDR3 DNA: TGTGCCAGCAGCGTAGGGTCAGGGGGCACCGAGCAGTACTTC; CDR3 protein: CASSVGSGGTEQYF
V gene: TRBV28; clone size: .; J gene: TRBJ1-1; D gene: TRBD1; CDR3 length: 14; CDR3 DNA: TGTGCCAGCGTACAGGGGCCGCACAGTGTTAGGGCTTTCTTT; CDR3 protein: CASVQGPHSVRAFF
V gene: TRBV28; clone size: .; J gene: TRBJ2-7; D gene: .; CDR3 length: 14; CDR3 DNA: TGTGCCAGCTATAGGCGGGACAGACCCTACGAGCAGTACTTC; CDR3 protein: CASYRRDRPYEQYF
V gene: TRBV6-5; clone size: .; J gene: TRBJ2-2; D gene: .; CDR3 length: 14; CDR3 DNA: TGTGCCAGCAGTTACTCGAGAGGCACCGGGGAGCTGTTTTTT; CDR3 protein: CASSYSRGTGELFF
V gene: TRBV6-5; clone size: .; J gene: TRBJ1-5; D gene: .; CDR3 length: 14; CDR3 DNA: TGTGCCAGCAGTTACAGCTATAGCAATCAGCCCCAGCATTTT; CDR3 protein: CASSYSYSNQPQHF
V gene: TRBV14; clone size: once; J gene: TRBJ1-2; D gene: TRBD1; CDR3 length: 16; CDR3 DNA: TGTGCCAGCAGCCGAGCAAGCGGGACAGGCCTGTATGGCTACACCTTC; CDR3 protein: CASSRASGTGLYGYTF
V gene: TRBV15; clone size: .; J gene: TRBJ2-7; D gene: .; CDR3 length: 14; CDR3 DNA: TGTGCCACCAGCACTGGGGGAGAGTCCTACGAGCAGTACTTC; CDR3 protein: CATSTGGESYEQYF
V gene: TRBV11-2; clone size: .; J gene: TRBJ2-7; D gene: TRBD2; CDR3 length: 15; CDR3 DNA: TGTGCCAGCAGCCAGAAGGGACTAGCGGCCTACGAGCAGTACTTC; CDR3 protein: CASSQKGLAAYEQYF
V gene: TRBV6-1; clone size: .; J gene: TRBJ2-7; D gene: .; CDR3 length: 19; CDR3 DNA: TGTGCCAGCAGTGAAACACGGGAGAACCCCCCTCGAAGCTCCTACGAGCAGTACTTC; CDR3 protein: CASSETRENPPRSSYEQYF
V gene: TRBV11-2; clone size: .; J gene: TRBJ1-1; D gene: TRBD1; CDR3 length: 15; CDR3 DNA: TGTGCCAGCAGCTGGTGGGACAGGGAGAACACTGAAGCTTTCTTT; CDR3 protein: CASSWWDRENTEAFF
V gene: TRBV27; clone size: .; J gene: TRBJ1-6; D gene: .; CDR3 length: 15; CDR3 DNA: TGTGCCAGCAGTTTATCGATGGGCCTACATTCACCCCTCCACTTT; CDR3 protein: CASSLSMGLHSPLHF
V gene: TRBV2; clone size: .; J gene: TRBJ2-1; D gene: .; CDR3 length: 13; CDR3 DNA: TGTGCCAGCAGCGCCTCAGGGTATCATGAGCAGTTCTTC; CDR3 protein: CASSASGYHEQFF
V gene: TRBV27; clone size: .; J gene: TRBJ2-7; D gene: .; CDR3 length: 11; CDR3 DNA: TGTGCCAGCAGGGACAACTACGAGCAGTACTTC; CDR3 protein: CASRDNYEQYF
V gene: TRBV4-2; clone size: .; J gene: TRBJ2-7; D gene: TRBD2; CDR3 length: 16; CDR3 DNA: TGTGCCAGCAGCTTGGGGACTAGCGGAGGGGGCTACGAGCAGTACTTC; CDR3 protein: CASSLGTSGGGYEQYF
V gene: TRBV11-2; clone size: .; J gene: TRBJ1-2; D gene: .; CDR3 length: 12; CDR3 DNA: TGTGCCAGCAGCTTAGATCTATATGGCTACACCTTC; CDR3 protein: CASSLDLYGYTF
V gene: TRBV2; clone size: once; J gene: TRBJ1-4; D gene: .; CDR3 length: 14; CDR3 DNA: TGTGCCAGCAAGATGCCGGGACCAAATGAAAAACTGTTTTTT; CDR3 protein: CASKMPGPNEKLFF
V gene: TRBV5-6; clone size: .; J gene: TRBJ2-6; D gene: .; CDR3 length: 12; CDR3 DNA: TGTGCCAGCAGGTCTGGGGCCAACGTCCTGACTTTC; CDR3 protein: CASRSGANVLTF
V gene: TRBV29-1; clone size: .; J gene: TRBJ2-7; D gene: TRBD2; CDR3 length: 15; CDR3 DNA: TGCAGCGTTGAAGATACTAGCGGGAGTTTATACGAGCAGTACTTC; CDR3 protein: CSVEDTSGSLYEQYF
V gene: TRBV10-1; clone size: once; J gene: TRBJ2-2; D gene: TRBD2; CDR3 length: 16; CDR3 DNA: TGCGCCAGCAGTGAGGGTAGGGGACTACTAACCGGGGAGCTGTTTTTT; CDR3 protein: CASSEGRGLLTGELFF
V gene: TRBV2; clone size: .; J gene: TRBJ2-5; D gene: .; CDR3 length: 15; CDR3 DNA: TGTGCCAGCACCCCCGAGGACAGTGGCCAAGAGACCCAGTACTTC; CDR3 protein: CASTPEDSGQETQYF
V gene: TRBV28; clone size: .; J gene: TRBJ1-1; D gene: .; CDR3 length: 14; CDR3 DNA: TGTGCCAGCAGTTCGGGAAATTTGAACACTGAAGCTTTCTTT; CDR3 protein: CASSSGNLNTEAFF
V gene: TRBV11-2; clone size: .; J gene: TRBJ2-3; D gene: .; CDR3 length: 15; CDR3 DNA: TGTGCCAGCAGCTTAGGAACTAGGCGGCCAGATACGCAGTATTTT; CDR3 protein: CASSLGTRRPDTQYF
V gene: TRBV15; clone size: few; J gene: TRBJ2-7; D gene: .; CDR3 length: 14; CDR3 DNA: TGTGCCACCAGTTTGAGGGAGGAGGGCTACGAGCAGTACTTC; CDR3 protein: CATSLREEGYEQYF
V gene: TRBV5-1; clone size: .; J gene: TRBJ1-2; D gene: .; CDR3 length: 14; CDR3 DNA: TGCGCCAGCAGCTTGCGTCTGGGGGACGATGGCTACACCTTC; CDR3 protein: CASSLRLGDDGYTF
V gene: TRBV15; clone size: .; J gene: TRBJ2-6; D gene: TRBD1; CDR3 length: 16; CDR3 DNA: TGTGCCACCAGCGCCAGACAGGGCTCTGGGGCCAACGTCCTGACTTTC; CDR3 protein: CATSARQGSGANVLTF
V gene: TRBV19; clone size: .; J gene: TRBJ2-7; D gene: TRBD1; CDR3 length: 14; CDR3 DNA: TGTGCCAGTAGCCTGGGACAGGGTTCCGTCGAGCAGTACTTC; CDR3 protein: CASSLGQGSVEQYF
V gene: TRBV28; clone size: .; J gene: TRBJ2-7; D gene: .; CDR3 length: 12; CDR3 DNA: TGTGCCAGCAGTTTTGGACCTTACGAGCAGTACTTC; CDR3 protein: CASSFGPYEQYF
V gene: TRBV19; clone size: .; J gene: TRBJ2-6; D gene: .; CDR3 length: 21; CDR3 DNA: TGTGCCAGTAGTATAGATGGGTGGGGCAGAGGATTTTTCTCTGGGGCCAACGTCCTGACTTTC; CDR3 protein: CASSIDGWGRGFFSGANVLTF
V gene: TRBV7-9; clone size: .; J gene: TRBJ2-7; D gene: TRBD1; CDR3 length: 15; CDR3 DNA: TGTGCCAGCCGTCCGGGACAGGACAGGGAAAACGAGCAGTACTTC; CDR3 protein: CASRPGQDRENEQYF
V gene: TRBV29-1; clone size: .; J gene: TRBJ2-2; D gene: .; CDR3 length: 15; CDR3 DNA: TGCAGCGTTGTACACCCAGCCTCGAACACCGGGGAGCTGTTTTTT; CDR3 protein: CSVVHPASNTGELFF
V gene: TRBV5-1; clone size: .; J gene: TRBJ2-3; D gene: .; CDR3 length: 19; CDR3 DNA: TGCGCCAGCAGCTTGGCCGAAGGTGTTGTTACCGGGGCGAAAGATACGCAGTATTTT; CDR3 protein: CASSLAEGVVTGAKDTQYF
V gene: TRBV28; clone size: .; J gene: TRBJ2-7; D gene: .; CDR3 length: 17; CDR3 DNA: TGTGCCAGCAGTTTGGGACTCCGGGACAACTACTCCTACGAGCAGTACTTC; CDR3 protein: CASSLGLRDNYSYEQYF
V gene: TRBV19; clone size: .; J gene: TRBJ2-1; D gene: .; CDR3 length: 15; CDR3 DNA: TGTGCCAGTAGTATAGGACGAGCCCCCTACAATGAGCAGTTCTTC; CDR3 protein: CASSIGRAPYNEQFF
V gene: TRBV28; clone size: .; J gene: TRBJ1-4; D gene: .; CDR3 length: 15; CDR3 DNA: TGTGCCAGTCACGGGGTAAGAATTGTGGATGAAAAACTGTTTTTT; CDR3 protein: CASHGVRIVDEKLFF
V gene: TRBV6-9; clone size: .; J gene: TRBJ2-7; D gene: TRBD1; CDR3 length: 14; CDR3 DNA: TGTGCCAGCAGTTTTCAGGACAGGATCTACGAGCAGTACTTC; CDR3 protein: CASSFQDRIYEQYF
V gene: TRBV2; clone size: .; J gene: TRBJ1-5; D gene: .; CDR3 length: 15; CDR3 DNA: TGTGCCACCCGACGGGGCACTGAGGCGGGGCAGCCCCAGCATTTT; CDR3 protein: CATRRGTEAGQPQHF
V gene: TRBV14; clone size: .; J gene: TRBJ2-3; D gene: TRBD1; CDR3 length: 16; CDR3 DNA: TGTGCCAGCAGCCAAGCCCGGACAGGGGGCGCAGATACGCAGTATTTT; CDR3 protein: CASSQARTGGADTQYF
V gene: TRBV5-6; clone size: .; J gene: TRBJ1-2; D gene: .; CDR3 length: 16; CDR3 DNA: TGTGCCAGCACCTTGGGGCAGGGGCAAATTAACTATGGCTACACCTTC; CDR3 protein: CASTLGQGQINYGYTF
V gene: TRBV11-2; clone size: .; J gene: TRBJ1-2; D gene: TRBD1; CDR3 length: 16; CDR3 DNA: TGTGCCAGCAGCCCCGGACAGGGACCTCTGTTCGGTGGCTACACCTTC; CDR3 protein: CASSPGQGPLFGGYTF
V gene: TRBV5-6; clone size: .; J gene: TRBJ2-1; D gene: .; CDR3 length: 16; CDR3 DNA: TGTGCCAGCAGCGCCGACCCCCGGGAGAGATACAATGAGCAGTTCTTC; CDR3 protein: CASSADPRERYNEQFF
V gene: TRBV28; clone size: .; J gene: TRBJ2-1; D gene: TRBD2; CDR3 length: 14; CDR3 DNA: TGTGCCAGCAGTGGCAGCGGGAGCGACAATGAGCAGTTCTTC; CDR3 protein: CASSGSGSDNEQFF
V gene: TRBV2; clone size: .; J gene: TRBJ2-7; D gene: TRBD2; CDR3 length: 17; CDR3 DNA: TGTGCCAGCAGTGATAGACTCCTAGCGGGAGAAGGGGTCGAGCAGTACTTC; CDR3 protein: CASSDRLLAGEGVEQYF
V gene: TRBV27; clone size: .; J gene: TRBJ1-5; D gene: .; CDR3 length: 13; CDR3 DNA: TGTGCCAGCAGTTTTGGGCGGGTCCAGCCCCAGCATTTT; CDR3 protein: CASSFGRVQPQHF
V gene: TRBV5-6; clone size: .; J gene: TRBJ2-1; D gene: .; CDR3 length: 11; CDR3 DNA: TGTGCCAGCAGCTTCATAGGTGAGCAGTTCTTC; CDR3 protein: CASSFIGEQFF